This T cell receptor beta chain derives from a study of cytomegalovirus exposure and HLA in healthy donors. Sequencing used immunoSEQ multiplex PCR; TCRdb keeps in-frame clones, though not all of them. This sample has about 160,000 clones; over 85% occur once, and the top ten carry about a tenth. This clone was detected once. This TCR was sampled from a woman aged 18-29 years in good health and CMV-seropositive. Sequences were obtained from PBMCs.

The CDR3 region is CASSYWRTGELFF. DNA for the CDR3: TGTGCCAGCAGTTACTGGCGGACCGGGGAGCTGTTTTTT. The chain is built from TRBV6-5 and TRBJ2-2; D is uncertain. The germline CDR1 and CDR2 sequences are MNHEY and SVGAGI. The V and J ends lost 1 base and 5 bases respectively, with 5 bases between them. The CDR3 covers 13 residues.